Listed here are 17 T cell receptor beta chains from one sample, sequenced in a study of CD8 T cells in ankylosing spondylitis. TCRdb reanalysed the 5' RACE reads using MiXCR and keeps one entry per CDR3 protein. Of 150,000 or so distinct CDR3 sequences in the sample, roughly 34% are singletons; the top ten hold approximately 5.9%. Material: synovial fluid, either unsorted or a sorted T cell fraction (not recorded which). The receptors were gathered from a male donor with ankylosing spondylitis.

V is TRBV7-9 and J is TRBJ1-1; the match to TRBD1 covers 8 bases. Trimming at V came to 5 bases and at J to 1 base, leaving 6 bases not matched to a gene. Germline lookup yields CDR1 SEHNR and CDR2 FQNEAQ (reference sequence). The length of the CDR3 is 15 residues. CDR3: CASSIGRGPNTEAFF. DNA of the CDR3: TGTGCCAGCAGCATCGGCAGGGGGCCGAACACTGAAGCTTTCTTT.

This clonotype was counted between two and nine times. This chain links TRBV30 with TRBJ1-2; 8 bases map to TRBD1. The trim removed 3 bases at V and 6 bases at J, leaving 9 bases unmatched. This CDR3 region has 14 residues. Looked up from germline, CDR1 is GTSNPN and CDR2 is SVGIG (reference sequence). The CDR3 sequence: CAWRAPDRDNGYTF. In DNA form, the CDR3 reads TGTGCCTGGAGGGCGCCGGACAGGGATAATGGCTACACCTTC.

This clonotype came up a few times. The chain employs TRBV27 and TRBJ1-6; TRBD1 aligns across 7 bases. The CDR3 extends over 15 amino acids. Trimming cost V 2 bases and J 7 bases; bases outside gene matches: 5. The germline V gene has CDR1 MNHEY and CDR2 SMNVEV (reference sequence). The CDR3 reads CASSLEGAGNSPLHF. The CDR3 DNA reads TGTGCCAGCAGTTTAGAGGGGGCAGGGAATTCACCCCTCCACTTT.

The chain employs TRBV7-2 and TRBJ2-3, with unresolved D. Germline CDR1 and CDR2: SGHTA and FQGNSA. The CDR3 sequence is 16 residues long. V lost 5 bases to trimming and J lost 3 bases, with 18 bases between them. The CDR3 region is CASSPSGPLGTDTQYF. As DNA, the CDR3 is TGTGCCAGCAGCCCCTCGGGCCCCCTGGGTACAGATACGCAGTATTTT.

The genes are TRBV12-3 or TRBV12-4 and TRBJ2-2; D possibly corresponds to TRBD2 (6 bases). The CDR3 length is 17 residues. V lost 7 bases and J 4 bases, leaving 22 bases between the germline ends. CDR3 protein: CASNKGEWGGGTGELFF. DNA of the CDR3: TGTGCCAGCAATAAAGGGGAATGGGGAGGAGGCACCGGGGAGCTGTTTTTT.

This chain uses TRBV27 with TRBJ1-2; weak D call: TRBD1 (5 bases). V was pared by 3 bases and J by 6 bases, with 17 bases between. This CDR3 has 15 amino acids. CDR1 is MNHEY, CDR2 SMNVEV, per germline (reference sequence). The CDR3 coding sequence is TGTGCCAGCAGTTTCTATACTGGGGTCAGGGATGGCTACACCTTC. Encoded protein: CASSFYTGVRDGYTF.

By share, this clonotype counts as medium-sized. This sequence joins TRBV7-2 and TRBJ1-6; TRBD1 agrees at 7 bases. The germline V gene encodes CDR1 SGHTA and CDR2 FQGNSA. After removal of 6 bases from V and 10 bases from J, the junction contained 6 bases not matched to a gene. The CDR3 covers 13 residues. The DNA of the CDR3 is TGTGCCAGCAGTGGACAGGTGCCCTCACCCCTCCACTTT. As protein: CASSGQVPSPLHF.

V is TRBV6-5 and J is TRBJ1-2, with 8 bases that match TRBD1. CDR1 is MNHEY, CDR2 SVGAGI, per germline. V shed 2 bases, J shed 0 bases, and the junction held 5 bases outside the gene matches. The CDR3 runs 16 residues. The CDR3 region is CASSYADRGANYGYTF. The CDR3, as DNA: TGTGCCAGCAGTTACGCAGACAGGGGAGCTAACTATGGCTACACCTTC.

In its sample, this clonotype was seen a few times. This rearrangement joins TRBV12-3 or TRBV12-4 to TRBJ1-6, with D unresolved. The ends were cut back, 2 bases at V and 3 bases at J, with 11 bases in the middle. This CDR3 has 16 amino acids. CDR3 in amino acids: CASSLSGSLYNSPLHF. Written as DNA, the CDR3 is TGTGCCAGCAGTTTAAGCGGATCCCTCTATAATTCACCCCTCCACTTT.

The chain uses TRBV4-3 and TRBJ2-3, with D hard to call. CDR3 length: 14 residues. The germline gives CDR1 LGHNA, CDR2 YSLEER. V was pared by 2 bases and J by 5 bases, with 11 bases between. The CDR3, as DNA: TGCGCCAGCAGCCAATACGAAGGCAGAGATACGCAGTATTTT. Translation: CASSQYEGRDTQYF.

Worth noting for this clonotype: A junction end diverges from the germline sequence, so it may reflect a read error. V gene TRBV12-3 or TRBV12-4 combines with J gene TRBJ2-7; D gene unclear. The CDR3 contains 14 residues. The chain's CDR3 is CASSLALSSSEQYF. The CDR3 coding sequence is TGTGCCAGCAGTTTAGCGCTGAGCTCCTCCGAGCAGTACTTC.

The chain joins TRBV7-2 to TRBJ2-7, with 13 nucleotides matching TRBD2. The trim removed 5 bases at V and 9 bases at J, leaving 7 bases unmatched. CDR1 is SGHTA, CDR2 FQGNSA, per germline. The CDR3 totals 14 residues. CDR3 amino acids: CASSLGLAGYRQYF. CDR3 DNA sequence: TGTGCCAGCAGCCTGGGACTAGCGGGGTATAGGCAGTACTTC. Supplemented by reference TRBV7-2 and TRBJ2-7, the full variable domain reads GAGVSQSPSNKVTEKGKDVELRCDPISGHTALYWYRQSLGQGLEFLIYFQGNSAPDKSGLPSDRFSAERTGGSVSTLTIQRTQQEDSAVYLCASSLGLAGYRQYFGPGTRLTVT.

The chain couples TRBV5-6 to TRBJ2-2, with no clear D. This CDR3 contains 16 residues. Trimming left V 0 bases short and J 0 bases short, with 9 bases between. Germline assignment: CDR1 SGHDT and CDR2 YYEEEE. The CDR3 DNA is TGTGCCAGCAGCTTGGAGGCAGCCGCGAACACCGGGGAGCTGTTTTTT. Its protein product is CASSLEAAANTGELFF. The whole variable domain, filled in from reference TRBV5-6 and TRBJ2-2, reads DAGVTQSPTHLIKTRGQQVTLRCSPKSGHDTVSWYQQALGQGPQFIFQYYEEEERQRGNFPDRFSGHQFPNYSSELNVNALLLGDSALYLCASSLEAAANTGELFFGEGSRLTVL.

This clonotype was observed a handful of times. This sequence joins TRBV29-1 and TRBJ2-7; 13 bases map to TRBD2. Germline V gene lookup returns CDR1 SQVTM and CDR2 ANQGSEA. Trimming at V came to 4 bases and at J to 5 bases, leaving 5 bases not matched to a gene. The CDR3 runs 14 residues. The CDR3 region is CSVVGTSGVHEQYF. The CDR3 coding sequence is TGCAGCGTTGTCGGGACTAGCGGGGTCCACGAGCAGTACTTC.

This clonotype was found a few times. The chain links TRBV5-1 to TRBJ2-2, with a weak D call TRBD2 (6 bases). V was clipped by 2 bases and J by 0 bases, with 14 bases between them. Germline lookup yields CDR1 SGHRS and CDR2 YFSETQ. This CDR3 has 17 amino acids. As DNA, the CDR3 is TGCGCCAGCAGCTTTTGGTCTAGCGCTACGAACACCGGGGAGCTGTTTTTT. It encodes CASSFWSSATNTGELFF.

DNA for the CDR3: TGTGCCAGCAGCGTAGGTGGGGGCTACATTACAGATACGCAGTATTTT. As protein: CASSVGGGYITDTQYF. V usage is TRBV9 and J usage is TRBJ2-3; D may be TRBD1 (6 bases). Germline V gives CDR1 SGDLS, CDR2 YYNGEE. Trimming removed 0 bases from V and 3 bases from J, with 14 bases in between. This CDR3 is built from 16 residues. Combining the CDR3 with reference TRBV9 and TRBJ2-3 gives the whole variable domain DSGVTQTPKHLITATGQRVTLRCSPRSGDLSVYWYQQSLDQGLQFLIQYYNGEERAKGNILERFSAQQFPDLHSELNLSSLELGDSALYFCASSVGGGYITDTQYFGPGTRLTVL.

The chain carries TRBV2 and TRBJ2-2, with D maybe TRBD1 (6 bases). Germline lookup yields CDR1 SNHLY and CDR2 FYNNEI. Trimming pared 1 base from V and 4 bases from J, leaving 10 bases between. This CDR3 is built from 15 residues. This CDR3 reads CASSEGLRGTGELFF. The CDR3 DNA sequence: TGTGCCAGCAGTGAAGGGCTCAGGGGCACCGGGGAGCTGTTTTTT.